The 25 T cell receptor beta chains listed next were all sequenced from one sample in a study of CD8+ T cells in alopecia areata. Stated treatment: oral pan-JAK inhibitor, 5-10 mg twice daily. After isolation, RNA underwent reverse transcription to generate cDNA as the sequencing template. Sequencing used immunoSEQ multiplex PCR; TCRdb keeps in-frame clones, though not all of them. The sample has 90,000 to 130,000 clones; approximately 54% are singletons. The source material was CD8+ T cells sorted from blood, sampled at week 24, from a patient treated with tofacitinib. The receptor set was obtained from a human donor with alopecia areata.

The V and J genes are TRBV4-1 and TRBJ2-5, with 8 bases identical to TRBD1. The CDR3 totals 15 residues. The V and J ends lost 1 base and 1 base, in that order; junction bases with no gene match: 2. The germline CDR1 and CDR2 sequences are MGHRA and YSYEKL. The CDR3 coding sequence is TGCGCCAGCAGCCAAGGACAGGGGACCCAAGAGACCCAGTACTTC. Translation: CASSQGQGTQETQYF.

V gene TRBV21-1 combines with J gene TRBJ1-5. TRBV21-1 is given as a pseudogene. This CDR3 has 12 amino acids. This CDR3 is CASSRGNQPQHF. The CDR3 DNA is TGTGCCAGCAGCAGGGGCAATCAGCCCCAGCATTTT.

DNA for the CDR3: TGTGCCAGCAGTGAAGCGGGGGTCACCGACTACCTCCAAGAGACCCAGTACTTC. Amino acids: CASSEAGVTDYLQETQYF. This sequence joins TRBV2 and TRBJ2-5; the D call may be TRBD1 or TRBD2 (5 bases each). The germline CDR1 and CDR2 sequences are SNHLY and FYNNEI. V was pared by 0 bases and J by 1 base, with 18 bases between. This CDR3 has 18 residues.

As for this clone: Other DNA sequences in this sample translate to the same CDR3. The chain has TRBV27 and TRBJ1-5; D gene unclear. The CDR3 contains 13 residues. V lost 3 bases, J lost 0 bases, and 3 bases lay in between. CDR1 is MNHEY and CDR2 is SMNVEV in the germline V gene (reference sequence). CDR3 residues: CASSLGSNQPQHF. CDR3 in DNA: TGTGCCAGCAGTTTGGGTAGCAATCAGCCCCAGCATTTT.

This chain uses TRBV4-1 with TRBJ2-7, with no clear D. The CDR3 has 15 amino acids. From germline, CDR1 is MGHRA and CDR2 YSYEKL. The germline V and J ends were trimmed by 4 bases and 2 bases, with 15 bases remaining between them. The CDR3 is CASSPTTDGTYEQYF. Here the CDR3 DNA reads TGCGCCAGCAGCCCCACTACAGACGGTACCTACGAGCAGTACTTC.

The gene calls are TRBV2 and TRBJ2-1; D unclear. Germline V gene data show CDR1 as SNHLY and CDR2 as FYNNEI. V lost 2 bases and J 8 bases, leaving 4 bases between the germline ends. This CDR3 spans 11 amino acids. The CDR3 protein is CASSEWHEQFF. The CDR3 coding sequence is TGTGCCAGCAGTGAATGGCATGAGCAGTTCTTC.

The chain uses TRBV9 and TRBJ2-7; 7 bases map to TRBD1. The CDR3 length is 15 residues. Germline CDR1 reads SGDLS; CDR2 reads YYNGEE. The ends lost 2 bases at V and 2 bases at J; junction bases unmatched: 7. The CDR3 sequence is CASSVGDSLTYEQYF. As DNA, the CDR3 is TGTGCCAGCAGCGTCGGGGACAGCTTAACCTACGAGCAGTACTTC.

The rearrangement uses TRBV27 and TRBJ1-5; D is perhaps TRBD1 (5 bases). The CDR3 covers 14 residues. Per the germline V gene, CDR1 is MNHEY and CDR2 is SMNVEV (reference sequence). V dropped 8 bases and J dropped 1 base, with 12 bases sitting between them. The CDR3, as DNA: TGTGCCAGCCGGGACGGGGAGAGCAATCAGCCCCAGCATTTT. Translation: CASRDGESNQPQHF.

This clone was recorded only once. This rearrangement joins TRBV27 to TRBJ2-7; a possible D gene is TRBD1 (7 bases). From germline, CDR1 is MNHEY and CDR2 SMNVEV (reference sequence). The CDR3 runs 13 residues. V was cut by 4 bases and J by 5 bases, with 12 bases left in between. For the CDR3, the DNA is TGTGCCAGCAGTTGGAGGGACAGCGACGAGCAGTACTTC. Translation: CASSWRDSDEQYF.

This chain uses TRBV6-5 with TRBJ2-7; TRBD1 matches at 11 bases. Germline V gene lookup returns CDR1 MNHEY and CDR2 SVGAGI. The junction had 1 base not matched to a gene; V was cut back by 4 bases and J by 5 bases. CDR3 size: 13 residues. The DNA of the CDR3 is TGTGCCAGCAGTTGGGACAGGGGGGACGAGCAGTACTTC. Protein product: CASSWDRGDEQYF.

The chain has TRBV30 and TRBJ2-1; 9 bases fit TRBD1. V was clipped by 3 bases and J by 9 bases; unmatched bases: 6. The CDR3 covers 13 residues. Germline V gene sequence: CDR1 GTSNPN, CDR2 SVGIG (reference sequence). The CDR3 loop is CAWRQGARGEQFF. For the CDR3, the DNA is TGTGCCTGGAGACAGGGGGCGCGGGGTGAGCAGTTCTTC.

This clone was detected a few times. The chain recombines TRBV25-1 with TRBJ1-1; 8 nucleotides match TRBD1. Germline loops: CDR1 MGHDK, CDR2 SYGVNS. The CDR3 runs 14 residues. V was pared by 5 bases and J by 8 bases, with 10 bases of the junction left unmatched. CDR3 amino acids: CASSTGQALREAFF. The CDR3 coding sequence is TGTGCCAGCAGTACGGGACAGGCCCTAAGGGAAGCTTTCTTT.

This chain's CDR3 is CASGTGGMNTEAFF. CDR3 DNA: TGTGCCAGTGGAACAGGGGGTATGAACACTGAAGCTTTCTTT. The rearrangement uses TRBV19 and TRBJ1-1, with 8 bases fitting TRBD1. The germline CDR1 and CDR2 sequences are LNHDA and SQIVND (reference sequence). This CDR3 is 14 amino acids long. V gave up 8 bases and J gave up 0 bases; unmatched junction bases: 5.

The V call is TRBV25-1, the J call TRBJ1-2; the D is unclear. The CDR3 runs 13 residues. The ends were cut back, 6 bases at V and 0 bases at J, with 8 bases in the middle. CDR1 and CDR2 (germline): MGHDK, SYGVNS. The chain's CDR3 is CASSEGANYGYTF. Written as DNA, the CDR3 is TGTGCCAGCAGCGAGGGCGCTAACTATGGCTACACCTTC.

The CDR3 spells CASSQIGGTDTQYF. In DNA, the CDR3 is TGTGCCAGCAGCCAAATAGGAGGCACAGATACGCAGTATTTT. This chain connects TRBV4-2 to TRBJ2-3; D is undetermined. Trimming removed 2 bases at V and 1 base at J, with 7 bases between. The germline V gene has CDR1 LGHNA and CDR2 YNFKEQ. The CDR3 covers 14 residues.

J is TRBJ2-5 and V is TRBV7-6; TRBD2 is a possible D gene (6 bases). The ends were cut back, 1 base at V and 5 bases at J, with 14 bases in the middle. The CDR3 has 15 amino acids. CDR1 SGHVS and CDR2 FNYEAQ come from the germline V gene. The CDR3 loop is CASSLVPGGRETQYF. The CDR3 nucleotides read TGTGCCAGCAGCTTAGTACCCGGGGGAAGGGAGACCCAGTACTTC.

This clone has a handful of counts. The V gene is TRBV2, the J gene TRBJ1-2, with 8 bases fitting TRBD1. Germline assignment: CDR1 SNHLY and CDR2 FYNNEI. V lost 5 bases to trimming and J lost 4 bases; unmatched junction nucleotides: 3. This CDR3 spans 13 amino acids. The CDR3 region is CASSKDRVYGYTF. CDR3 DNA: TGTGCCAGCAGTAAGGACAGGGTCTATGGCTACACCTTC.

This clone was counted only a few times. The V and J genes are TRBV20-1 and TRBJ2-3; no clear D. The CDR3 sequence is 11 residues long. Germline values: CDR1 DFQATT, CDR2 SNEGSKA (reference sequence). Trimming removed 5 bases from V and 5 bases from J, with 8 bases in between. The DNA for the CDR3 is TGCAGTGCTCTCTGGGAAGATACGCAGTATTTT. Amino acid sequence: CSALWEDTQYF.

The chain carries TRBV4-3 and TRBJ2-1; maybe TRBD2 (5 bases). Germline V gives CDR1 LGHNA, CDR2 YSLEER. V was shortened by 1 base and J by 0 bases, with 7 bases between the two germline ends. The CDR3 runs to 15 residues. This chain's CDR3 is CASSQGGSSYNEQFF. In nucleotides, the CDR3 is TGCGCCAGCAGCCAAGGTGGGAGCTCCTACAATGAGCAGTTCTTC.

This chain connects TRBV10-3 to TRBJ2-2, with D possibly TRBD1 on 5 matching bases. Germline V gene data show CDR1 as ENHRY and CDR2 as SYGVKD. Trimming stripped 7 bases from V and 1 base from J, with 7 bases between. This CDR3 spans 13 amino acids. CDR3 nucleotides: TGTGCCATCACCGACAGGAACACCGGGGAGCTGTTTTTT. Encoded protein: CAITDRNTGELFF.

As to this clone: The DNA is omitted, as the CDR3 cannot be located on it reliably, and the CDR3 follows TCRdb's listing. The CDR3 here is CSTLPPGFGDYGCTF. This sequence joins TRBV29-1 and TRBJ1-2. Counting both end residues, the CDR3 totals 15 amino acids. Per the germline V gene, CDR1 is SQVTM and CDR2 is ANQGSEA.

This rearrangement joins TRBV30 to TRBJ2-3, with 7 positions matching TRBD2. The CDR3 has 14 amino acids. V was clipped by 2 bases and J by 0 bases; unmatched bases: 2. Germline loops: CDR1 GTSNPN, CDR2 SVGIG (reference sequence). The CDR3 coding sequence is TGTGCCTGGAGTAGCGGGACTAGCACAGATACGCAGTATTTT. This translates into CAWSSGTSTDTQYF.

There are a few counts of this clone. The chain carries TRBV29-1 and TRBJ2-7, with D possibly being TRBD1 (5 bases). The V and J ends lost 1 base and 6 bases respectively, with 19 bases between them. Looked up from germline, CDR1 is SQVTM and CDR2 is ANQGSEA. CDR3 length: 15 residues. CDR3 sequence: CSVEAEAPGHFEQYF. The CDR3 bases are TGCAGCGTTGAAGCCGAAGCCCCCGGACATTTCGAGCAGTACTTC.

Here the CDR3 DNA reads TGTGCCAGCAGTCACCGCGGCAGGCAAGGAAGAGATACGCAGTATTTT. Translated: CASSHRGRQGRDTQYF. This rearrangement joins TRBV27 to TRBJ2-3; no clear D gene. This CDR3 has 16 residues. Trimming stripped 5 bases from V and 5 bases from J, with 20 bases between. Germline CDR1 and CDR2: MNHEY and SMNVEV (reference sequence).

CDR3 sequence reads: CASSLRTGSNSPLHF. The CDR3, as DNA: TGTGCCAGCAGTTTGCGGACAGGGAGTAATTCACCCCTCCACTTT. This chain connects TRBV27 to TRBJ1-6, with 8 nucleotides matching TRBD1. The germline V gene has CDR1 MNHEY and CDR2 SMNVEV (reference sequence). The CDR3 runs to 15 residues. J lost 6 bases, V lost 3 bases, and 4 bases had no gene match.